This record concerns one T cell receptor beta chain sequence. The antigen is undetermined. Then a second PCR, running roughly 7 to 12 cycles, was carried out with a sample-barcoded 5' primer and a J-beta primer mix. MiXCR, applied by TCRdb to the 5' RACE reads, yields one record per CDR3 protein. Among fewer than 1,000,000 distinct CDR3 sequences listed, 35% to 50% were seen once. These data originate in a study of blood T cells in healthy people across ages. The CDR3 has 16 residues. The ends were cut back, 6 bases at V and 0 bases at J, with 16 bases in the middle. Germline CDR1 reads MDHEN; CDR2 reads SYDVKM. Whole-study results and caveats: Per million T cells, TCR beta diversity dropped roughly linearly as age increased.

Donors were systemically healthy Caucasian individuals from Russia aged 6 to 90 years. Isolated PBMCs totaled at least 6.5 million in each sample. The amount of total RNA extracted per sample was at least 6 micrograms. The sequenced material came from blood. This rearrangement joins TRBV28 to TRBJ2-3; D perhaps matches TRBD2 (5 bases). The sequence came from a man aged 80 or over in good health. The CDR3 is CASSPPRAASTDTQYF. The CDR3, as DNA: TGTGCCAGCAGCCCGCCCCGAGCGGCTAGCACAGATACGCAGTATTTT.